The rows below give T cell receptor beta chains drawn from one sample of a study of graft-versus-host responses after intestinal transplantation. What these receptors recognize is not known. Clones were sequenced by immunoSEQ multiplex PCR, and TCRdb holds only the in-frame ones, with some missing. The sample holds about 130,000 clones, around 90% seen once. The sample in question was unstimulated CD4+ T cells sorted from spleen or lymph node cells, obtained before intestinal transplant. These receptor sequences come from a human donor who received an intestinal transplant. Both conserved end residues are part of each CDR3. D genes are given only for firm matches. Only some rows state a clone size, as once, few, many or a class for expanded clones.

>TRBJ2-1|TRBV5-1|TRBD2|.
CASSLAVSSGPYNEQFF
TGCGCCAGCAGCTTGGCAGTTTCTAGCGGCCCCTACAATGAGCAGTTCTTC
>TRBJ2-7|TRBV7-6|TRBD2|.
CASSLAAGGSYEQYF
TGTGCCAGCAGCTTAGCGGCGGGAGGATCGTACGAGCAGTACTTC
>TRBJ1-5|TRBV28|TRBD1|.
CASRGTGNQPQHF
TGTGCCAGCCGAGGGACAGGGAATCAGCCCCAGCATTTT
>TRBJ2-7|TRBV9|.|.
CASSVGLTYEQYF
TGTGCCAGCAGCGTAGGGCTTACCTACGAGCAGTACTTC
>TRBJ1-5|TRBV19|TRBD1|.
CASSKDRGRDQPQHF
TGTGCCAGTAGTAAAGACAGGGGGCGCGATCAGCCCCAGCATTTT
>TRBJ1-2|TRBV7-2|TRBD1|.
CASSLGQGGDGYTF
TGTGCCAGCAGCTTAGGACAGGGTGGGGATGGCTACACCTTC
>TRBJ2-1|TRBV5-1|.|.
CASSSDYYEQFF
TGCGCCAGCAGCTCTGACTACTATGAGCAGTTCTTC
>TRBJ2-7|TRBV27|TRBD1|once
CASSPSGQGFYEQYF
TGTGCCAGCAGTCCATCCGGACAGGGATTCTACGAGCAGTACTTC
>TRBJ2-3|TRBV19|.|.
CASRRPSTDTQYF
TGTGCCAGTAGGAGGCCTAGCACAGATACGCAGTATTTT
>TRBJ2-7|TRBV6-5|.|.
CASSYDRNSYEQYF
TGTGCCAGCAGTTACGATAGGAACTCCTACGAGCAGTACTTC
>TRBJ2-5|TRBV5-1|TRBD1|.
CASSIGQGAPETQYF
TGCGCCAGCAGCATAGGACAGGGTGCGCCGGAGACCCAGTACTTC
>TRBJ2-7|TRBV23-1|TRBD1|.
CASSLPPPRDRGLDEQYF
TGCGCCAGCAGCCTTCCCCCACCTCGGGACAGGGGGCTCGACGAGCAGTACTTC
>TRBJ2-3|TRBV9|.|.
CASSQTGPDTQYF
TGTGCCAGCAGTCAAACCGGGCCAGATACGCAGTATTTT
>TRBJ1-1|TRBV25-1|.|.
CASSLPGNTEAFF
TGTGCCAGCAGTCTCCCAGGGAACACTGAAGCTTTCTTT
>TRBJ1-5|TRBV6-6|.|.
CASIKLWPQHF
TGTGCCAGCATTAAATTATGGCCCCAGCATTTT
>TRBJ1-1|TRBV5-4|TRBD1|.
CASSLDRGNTEAFF
TGTGCCAGCAGCTTGGACAGGGGTAACACTGAAGCTTTCTTT